The 32 T cell receptor beta chains below come from one sample, sequenced in a study of shared clonotypes between healthy human individuals. TCRdb's copy holds only in-frame clones and misses some; the assay was immunoSEQ multiplex PCR. The sample comprises 600,000 or so clones, 95% to 98% of which are singletons, and approximately 0.33% rests with the top ten. Naive CD8 cells lacked CD45RO and underwent positive selection for CCR7, leaving out terminally differentiated effector memory CD45RA+ cells. Sequenced sample: naive CD8+ T cells sorted from blood. The source is a young man in good health.

This chain uses TRBV5-1 with TRBJ2-7; TRBD1 matches 12 bases. The CDR3 consists of 13 residues. Germline CDR1 is SGHRS and CDR2 is YFSETQ. The CDR3 protein is CASSGTGGYGQYF. The CDR3 DNA follows: TGCGCGAGTTCCGGGACAGGGGGCTATGGGCAGTACTTC.

The rearrangement joins TRBV7-8 to TRBJ1-1, with D uncertain. The V and J ends lost 0 bases and 5 bases respectively, with 7 bases between them. There are 13 residues in the CDR3. Germline lookup yields CDR1 SGHVS and CDR2 FQNEAQ. The CDR3 spells CASSLAPGTEAFF. Written as DNA, the CDR3 is TGTGCCAGCAGCTTAGCGCCCGGTACTGAAGCTTTCTTT.

Of note for this clone: Additional DNA sequences in this sample encode the identical CDR3. CDR3 loop: CASSFLNTGELFF. DNA of the CDR3: TGTGCCAGCAGTTTCTTGAACACCGGGGAGCTGTTTTTT. V is TRBV27 and J is TRBJ2-2; D call uncertain. This CDR3 is 13 amino acids long. Germline lookup yields CDR1 MNHEY and CDR2 SMNVEV (reference sequence). Trimming took 3 bases from V and 1 from J, leaving 3 bases between them.

This chain links TRBV27 with TRBJ2-7, with 11 bases aligning to TRBD2. This CDR3 region has 15 residues. V dropped 5 bases and J dropped 7; count of bases not matched to a gene: 10. The germline gives CDR1 MNHEY, CDR2 SMNVEV (reference sequence). The DNA of the CDR3 is TGTGCCAGCAGTCTTTCGACTAGCGGGATAGGGGAGCAGTACTTC. It is translated as CASSLSTSGIGEQYF.

The chain carries TRBV6-6 and TRBJ2-7, with TRBD2 matching 8 bases. The CDR3 is 15 amino acids. Trimming removed 2 bases from V and 4 bases from J; junction bases left unmatched: 7. Germline CDR1 reads MNHNY; CDR2 reads SVGAGI (reference sequence). The CDR3 spells CASSYLGTSTYEQYF. The CDR3 bases are TGTGCCAGCAGTTACCTAGGGACTAGTACTTACGAGCAGTACTTC.

The rearrangement joins TRBV5-5 to TRBJ2-2; D gene uncertain. Germline V gene sequence: CDR1 SGHKS, CDR2 YYEKEE (reference sequence). Trimming stripped 4 bases from V and 4 bases from J, with 11 bases between. This CDR3 is built from 14 residues. CDR3 amino acids: CASSLRPATGELFF. DNA of the CDR3: TGTGCCAGCAGCCTGAGGCCTGCCACCGGGGAGCTGTTTTTT.

The chain recombines TRBV12-2 with TRBJ2-1; the listed D gene, TRBD2, was not tested against the DNA. TRBV12-2 represents a pseudogene. CDR3 length: 16 residues. DNA of the CDR3: TGTGCAAGTCGCTTAACCGGGACTAGAGTAGGCGATGAGCAGTTCTTC. It translates to CASRLTGTRVGDEQFF.

Concerning this clone itself: This sample includes further DNA sequences coding for the same CDR3. CDR3 protein: CASSQDGREQYF. In DNA form, the CDR3 reads TGCGCCAGCAGCCAAGATGGGCGGGAGCAGTACTTC. The gene calls are TRBV4-1 and TRBJ2-7, with D unresolved. CDR1 and CDR2 (germline): MGHRA, YSYEKL. The CDR3 loop spans 12 amino acids. V was pared by 0 bases and J by 7 bases, with 7 bases between.

The chain carries TRBV29-1 and TRBJ2-7; 11 bases are a match to TRBD1. The CDR3 is 15 amino acids. The V gene's germline CDR1 is SQVTM and CDR2 ANQGSEA. V gave up 2 bases and J gave up 4 bases; unmatched junction bases: 7. CDR3 residues: CSVETPGQGAYEQYF. Written as DNA, the CDR3 is TGCAGCGTTGAAACCCCCGGACAGGGGGCTTACGAGCAGTACTTC.

The V and J genes are TRBV5-1 and TRBJ2-5; D unclear. The V gene's germline CDR1 is SGHRS and CDR2 YFSETQ. V lost 1 base to trimming and J lost 1 base, with 8 bases between them. The CDR3 has 14 amino acids. The CDR3: CASSLFGSQETQYF. The CDR3 region has the DNA TGCGCCAGCAGCTTGTTCGGCAGCCAAGAGACCCAGTACTTC.

This chain uses TRBV30 with TRBJ2-3; 10 bases are shared with TRBD2. CDR1 and CDR2 (germline): GTSNPN, SVGIG (reference sequence). Unmatched junction bases numbered 5, after V lost 5 bases and J lost 12 bases. This CDR3 is 11 amino acids long. The CDR3 DNA is TGTGCCTGGGGAGCGGGAGGGCCCCAGTATTTT. Its protein is CAWGAGGPQYF.

CDR3 in amino acids: CASSVAGTSTDTQYF. CDR3 bases: TGTGCCAGCAGCGTAGCGGGAACTAGCACAGATACGCAGTATTTT. The chain employs TRBV9 and TRBJ2-3; possible D gene TRBD2, 5 bases. The CDR3 is 15 amino acids. V dropped 0 bases and J dropped 0 bases, with 8 bases sitting between them. The germline V gene encodes CDR1 SGDLS and CDR2 YYNGEE.

The chain is built from TRBV5-1 and TRBJ2-7; the match to TRBD2 covers 9 bases. There are 15 residues in the CDR3. Germline V lookup: CDR1 SGHRS, CDR2 YFSETQ. V trimming: 4 bases; J trimming: 4 bases; junction bases outside the gene matches: 9. The CDR3 bases are TGCGCCAGCAGCGGCGCCGGGACTAGCAGTTACGAGCAGTACTTC. It specifies CASSGAGTSSYEQYF.

V usage is TRBV6-5 and J usage is TRBJ2-7; either TRBD1 or TRBD2 may supply D (5 bases each). CDR1 is MNHEY, CDR2 SVGAGI, per germline. This CDR3 contains 15 residues. Between the trimmed V and J ends, which lost 5 bases and 7 bases, there was a span of 21 bases. CDR3 coding DNA: TGTGCCAGCAGTATACTTGGGCAGGGAGTCAGTGAGCAGTACTTC. Protein: CASSILGQGVSEQYF.

The chain links TRBV7-9 to TRBJ2-2; D is uncertain. Trimming removed 2 bases from V and 6 bases from J, with 10 bases in between. The germline gives CDR1 SEHNR, CDR2 FQNEAQ (reference sequence). The CDR3 consists of 14 residues. DNA of the CDR3: TGTGCCAGCAGCTTAAGCAGCCATGCCGGGGAGCTGTTTTTT. It codes for CASSLSSHAGELFF.

The chain carries TRBV5-6 and TRBJ2-2; possible D gene TRBD1, 6 bases. Germline loops: CDR1 SGHDT, CDR2 YYEEEE. CDR3 length: 16 amino acids. V lost 0 bases to trimming and J lost 5 bases, with 14 bases between them. The CDR3 reads CASSLEGQWTTGELFF. The CDR3 nucleotides read TGTGCCAGCAGCTTGGAGGGACAATGGACAACCGGGGAGCTGTTTTTT. The complete variable domain, with remaining parts taken from reference TRBV5-6 and TRBJ2-2, reads DAGVTQSPTHLIKTRGQQVTLRCSPKSGHDTVSWYQQALGQGPQFIFQYYEEEERQRGNFPDRFSGHQFPNYSSELNVNALLLGDSALYLCASSLEGQWTTGELFFGEGSRLTVL.

The chain couples TRBV4-1 to TRBJ2-3; 10 bases line up with TRBD1. With V trimmed by 2 bases and J by 2 bases, 4 bases remained unmatched. The CDR3 totals 16 residues. Germline loops: CDR1 MGHRA, CDR2 YSYEKL. Here the CDR3 reads CASSQKDRGPTDTQYF. The CDR3 DNA is TGCGCCAGCAGCCAAAAAGACAGGGGGCCCACAGATACGCAGTATTTT.

The chain has TRBV28 and TRBJ2-7, with TRBD2 identical over 11 bases. The CDR3 runs to 16 residues. Germline V gene sequence: CDR1 MDHEN, CDR2 SYDVKM. Trimming took 5 bases from V and 5 from J; bases not matched to a gene: 11. In DNA, the CDR3 is TGTGCCAGCAGTCCGATCACTAGCGGGAGTCTCAACGAGCAGTACTTC. It specifies CASSPITSGSLNEQYF.

The chain recombines TRBV28 with TRBJ1-3; D perhaps matches TRBD1 (5 bases). The germline V gene encodes CDR1 MDHEN and CDR2 SYDVKM. The CDR3 sequence is 15 residues long. Trimming stripped 4 bases from V and 0 bases from J, with 10 bases between. The CDR3 spells CASSYLGHSGNTIYF. CDR3 DNA: TGTGCCAGCAGTTATCTGGGGCACTCTGGAAACACCATATATTTT.

The chain joins TRBV4-2 to TRBJ2-3; weak D call: TRBD2 (6 bases). Germline V gene data show CDR1 as LGHNA and CDR2 as YNFKEQ. Between the trimmed V and J ends, which lost 1 base and 4 bases, there was a span of 18 bases. CDR3 length equals 17 residues. This CDR3 reads CASSQAWRTTRSDTQYF. In DNA form, the CDR3 reads TGTGCCAGCAGCCAAGCCTGGCGGACTACCAGATCAGATACGCAGTATTTT.

The chain combines TRBV11-2 with TRBJ2-1; TRBD2 aligns across 16 bases. Looked up from germline, CDR1 is SGHAT and CDR2 is FQNNGV. This CDR3 is built from 15 residues. Losses at the gene ends were 4 bases for V and 7 bases for J; bases not matched to a gene: 1. CDR3 DNA: TGTGCCAGCAGCTCGGGACTAGCGGGAGGGAATGAGCAGTTCTTC. Translating it yields CASSSGLAGGNEQFF.

A single count supports this clone. The gene calls are TRBV6-6 and TRBJ2-7; 9 bases line up with TRBD1. This CDR3 contains 13 residues. V lost 4 bases and J lost 6; bases outside the gene matches: 4. Germline CDR1 MNHNY, CDR2 SVGAGI (reference sequence). The CDR3 region has the DNA TGTGCCAGCAGTTGGACAGGGGAGGGCGAGCAGTACTTC. Protein sequence: CASSWTGEGEQYF.

The genes are TRBV7-9 and TRBJ2-7; 9 bases match TRBD1. CDR3 size: 15 residues. The junction had 8 bases not matched to a gene; V was cut back by 5 bases and J by 3 bases. Germline CDR1 and CDR2: SEHNR and FQNEAQ (reference sequence). Written as DNA, the CDR3 is TGTGCCAGCAGCGTACAGACAGGGGGTCACTACGAGCAGTACTTC. Amino acid sequence: CASSVQTGGHYEQYF.

The CDR3 is CSVEVFNTGELFF. The CDR3 nucleotides read TGCAGCGTTGAAGTGTTTAACACCGGGGAGCTGTTTTTT. The chain carries TRBV29-1 and TRBJ2-2; D unclear. The V and J ends lost 1 base and 2 bases respectively, with 5 bases between them. CDR1 is SQVTM and CDR2 is ANQGSEA in the germline V gene. The CDR3 runs 13 residues.

The DNA of the CDR3 is TGTGCTAGTGGTTTGGCGGAACTAGACAGGAACAATGGCTACACCTTC. Its translation: CASGLAELDRNNGYTF. The V and J genes are TRBV12-5 and TRBJ1-2, with D maybe TRBD1 (6 bases). Trimming shortened V by 1 base and J by 6 bases, and 18 bases separated the two germline ends. This CDR3 comprises 16 residues. Germline V gives CDR1 LGHNT, CDR2 FRNRAP.

J is TRBJ2-7 and V is TRBV6-5; 9 positions agree with TRBD1. Germline-derived CDR1 and CDR2 are MNHEY and SVGAGI. The CDR3 runs 14 residues. J lost 6 bases, V lost 2 bases, and 5 bases had no gene match. In DNA, the CDR3 is TGTGCCAGCAGTTACCCGGGACAGGGAGGCGAGCAGTACTTC. Its translation: CASSYPGQGGEQYF.

The chain uses TRBV29-1 and TRBJ2-7; D possibly corresponds to TRBD2 (6 bases). V was clipped by 7 bases and J by 4 bases, with 23 bases between them. The CDR3 length is 15 residues. Germline values: CDR1 SQVTM, CDR2 ANQGSEA. CDR3 nucleotides: TGCAGCGGGACCCATAGCGGAGCGCGAGGATACGAGCAGTACTTC. Residues: CSGTHSGARGYEQYF.

The chain employs TRBV7-9 and TRBJ2-7, with D maybe TRBD1 (5 bases). Trimming stripped 1 base from V and 5 bases from J, with 12 bases between. This CDR3 has 14 residues. The V gene's germline CDR1 is SEHNR and CDR2 FQNEAQ (reference sequence). The CDR3 is CASSLVRQSDEQYF. In nucleotides, the CDR3 is TGTGCCAGCAGCTTAGTCAGACAGAGCGACGAGCAGTACTTC.

The V call is TRBV11-2, the J call TRBJ2-7; unclear D gene. V lost 2 bases and J 2 bases, leaving 10 bases between the germline ends. CDR1 is SGHAT and CDR2 is FQNNGV in the germline V gene. The CDR3 is made up of 14 amino acids. CDR3 residues: CASSLTESTYEQYF. The CDR3 coding sequence is TGTGCCAGCAGCTTAACGGAGTCTACCTACGAGCAGTACTTC. Based on the CDR3 plus reference TRBV11-2 and TRBJ2-7, the full variable domain is EAGVAQSPRYKIIEKRQSVAFWCNPISGHATLYWYQQILGQGPKLLIQFQNNGVVDDSQLPKDRFSAERLKGVDSTLKIQPAKLEDSAVYLCASSLTESTYEQYFGPGTRLTVT.

The genes are TRBV29-1 and TRBJ2-7; D possibly uses TRBD1 or TRBD2 (5 bases each). The germline V gene has CDR1 SQVTM and CDR2 ANQGSEA. With 7 bases removed from V and 7 bases from J, the gap between germline ends came to 17 bases. This CDR3 spans 12 amino acids. Written as DNA, the CDR3 is TGCAGCGCCTTCTCGGGGCCCGGTGAGCAGTACTTC. This encodes CSAFSGPGEQYF.

The V and J genes are TRBV10-3 and TRBJ2-1, with 16 bases matching TRBD2. The CDR3 totals 16 residues. Germline V gives CDR1 ENHRY, CDR2 SYGVKD. V was pared by 10 bases and J by 10 bases, with 13 bases of the junction left unmatched. This CDR3 reads CATRLGLAGGPGEQFF. CDR3 DNA: TGTGCCACCCGACTGGGACTAGCGGGAGGGCCAGGGGAGCAGTTCTTC.

This clone was seen a single time. The chain recombines TRBV11-3 with TRBJ2-5; a possible D gene is TRBD2 (6 bases). The CDR3 is made up of 13 amino acids. Trimming took 2 bases from V and 10 from J, leaving 14 bases between them. From germline, CDR1 is SGHNT and CDR2 YENEEA. The CDR3 loop is CASSLPPGEDQYF. The CDR3 DNA sequence: TGTGCCAGCAGCTTACCCCCTGGGGAGGACCAGTACTTC.